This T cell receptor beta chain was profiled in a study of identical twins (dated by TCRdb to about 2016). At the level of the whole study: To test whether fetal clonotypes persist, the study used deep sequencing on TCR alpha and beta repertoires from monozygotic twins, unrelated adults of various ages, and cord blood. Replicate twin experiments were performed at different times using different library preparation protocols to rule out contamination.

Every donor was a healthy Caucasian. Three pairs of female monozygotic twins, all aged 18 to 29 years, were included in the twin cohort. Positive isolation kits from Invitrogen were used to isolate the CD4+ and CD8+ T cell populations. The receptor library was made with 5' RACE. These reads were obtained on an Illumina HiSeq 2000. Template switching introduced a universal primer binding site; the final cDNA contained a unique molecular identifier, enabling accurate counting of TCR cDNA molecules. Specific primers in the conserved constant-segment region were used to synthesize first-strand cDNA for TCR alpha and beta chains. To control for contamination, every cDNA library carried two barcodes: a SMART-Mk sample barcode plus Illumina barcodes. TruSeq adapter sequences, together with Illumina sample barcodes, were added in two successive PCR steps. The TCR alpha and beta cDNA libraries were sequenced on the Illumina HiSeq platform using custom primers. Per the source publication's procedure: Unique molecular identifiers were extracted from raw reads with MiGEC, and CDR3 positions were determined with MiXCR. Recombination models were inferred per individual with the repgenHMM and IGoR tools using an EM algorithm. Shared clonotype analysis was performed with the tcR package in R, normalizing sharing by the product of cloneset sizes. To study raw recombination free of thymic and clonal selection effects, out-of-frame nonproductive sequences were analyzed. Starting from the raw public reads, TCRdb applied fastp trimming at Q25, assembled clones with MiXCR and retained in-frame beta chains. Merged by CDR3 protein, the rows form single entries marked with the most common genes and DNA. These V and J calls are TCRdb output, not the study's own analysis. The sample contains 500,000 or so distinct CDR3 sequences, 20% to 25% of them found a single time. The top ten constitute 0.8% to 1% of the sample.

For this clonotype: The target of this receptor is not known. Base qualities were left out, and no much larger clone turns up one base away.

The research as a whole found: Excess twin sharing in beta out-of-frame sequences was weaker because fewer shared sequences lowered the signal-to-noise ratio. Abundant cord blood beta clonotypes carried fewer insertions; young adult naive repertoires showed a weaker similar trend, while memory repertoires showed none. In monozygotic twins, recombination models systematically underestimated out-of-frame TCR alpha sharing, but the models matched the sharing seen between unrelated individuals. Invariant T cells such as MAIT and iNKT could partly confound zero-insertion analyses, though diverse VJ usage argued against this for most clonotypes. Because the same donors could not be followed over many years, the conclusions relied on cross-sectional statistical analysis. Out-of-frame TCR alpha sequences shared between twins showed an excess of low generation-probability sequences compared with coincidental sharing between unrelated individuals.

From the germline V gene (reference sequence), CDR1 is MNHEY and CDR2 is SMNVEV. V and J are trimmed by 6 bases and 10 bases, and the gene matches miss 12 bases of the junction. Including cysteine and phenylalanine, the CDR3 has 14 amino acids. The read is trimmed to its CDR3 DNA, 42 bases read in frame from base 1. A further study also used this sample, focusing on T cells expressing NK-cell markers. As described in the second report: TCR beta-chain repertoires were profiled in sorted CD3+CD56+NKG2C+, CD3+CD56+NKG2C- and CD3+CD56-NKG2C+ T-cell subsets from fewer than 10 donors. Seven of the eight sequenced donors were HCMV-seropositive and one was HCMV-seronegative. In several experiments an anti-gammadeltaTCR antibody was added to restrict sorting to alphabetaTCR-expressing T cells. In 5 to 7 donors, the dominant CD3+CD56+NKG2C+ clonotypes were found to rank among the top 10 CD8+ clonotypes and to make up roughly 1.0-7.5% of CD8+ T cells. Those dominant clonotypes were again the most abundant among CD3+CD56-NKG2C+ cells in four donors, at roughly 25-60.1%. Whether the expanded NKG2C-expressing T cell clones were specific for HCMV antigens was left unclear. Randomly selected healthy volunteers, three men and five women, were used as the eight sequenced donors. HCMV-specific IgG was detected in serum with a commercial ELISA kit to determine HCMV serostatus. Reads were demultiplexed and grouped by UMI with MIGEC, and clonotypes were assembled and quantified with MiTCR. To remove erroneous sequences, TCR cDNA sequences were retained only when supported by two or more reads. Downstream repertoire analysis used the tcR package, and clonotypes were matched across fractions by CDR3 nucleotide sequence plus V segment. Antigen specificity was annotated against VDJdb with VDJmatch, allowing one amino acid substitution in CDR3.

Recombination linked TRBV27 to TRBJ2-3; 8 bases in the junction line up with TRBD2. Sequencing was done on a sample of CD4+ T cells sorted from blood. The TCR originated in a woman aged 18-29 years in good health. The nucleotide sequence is TGTGCCAGCAGACTTAGCGGGGCTTCCCCATCGCAGTATTTT. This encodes CASRLSGASPSQYF.